Sequencing of this T cell receptor (beta chain) was carried out in a study of Ad26.COV2.S vaccination and SARS-CoV-2 variants (dated by TCRdb to the early 2020s). About the full investigation: Vaccine-arm donors came from COV1001, a multicentre, randomized, double-blind, placebo-controlled phase I-IIa trial of Ad26.COV2.S in healthy adults. Ad26.COV2.S was administered intramuscularly at a dose of 5x10^10 or 1x10^11 viral particles, either as one shot or as two shots given 56 days apart. TCRbeta repertoire sequencing was used to assess the specificity and breadth of SARS-CoV-2-reactive T cell receptors after Ad26.COV2.S vaccination. The TCR-sequenced set comprised approximately 30 samples: 19 Ad26.COV2.S vaccine recipients, 5 placebo recipients and 8 SARS-CoV-2 convalescent individuals. Trial participants were randomized into five groups of five: low-dose or high-dose Ad26.COV2.S given once or twice, or placebo on both occasions. Investigators remained blinded to trial group allocation during experiments and outcome assessment. The paper's findings and limits, for the study overall: The authors noted that the TCR breadth and depth analyses may have underestimated total T cell responses. After vaccination, spike-specific CD8+ and CD4+ T cell responses were reported to show substantial breadth. Spike-specific TCR breadth was higher in Ad26.COV2.S recipients than in placebo recipients (P = 0.0014). Comparable non-spike TCR breadth was observed between vaccine and placebo recipients, consistent with only spike being contained in the vaccine. The study was not powered to compare responses between vaccine doses or regimens.

Relative to germline, V is 8 bases shorter and J is 3 bases shorter, with 13 bases between their ends. The CDR3 has 12 amino acids, counting the end cysteine and phenylalanine. Kept here is only the CDR3 DNA, which spans 36 bases and is read in frame from base 1. CDR1 GTSNPN and CDR2 SVGIG were looked up in the germline V gene (reference sequence). The immunoSEQ Assay was the method used to sequence TCRbeta CDR3 regions. After extraction, genomic DNA underwent amplification by bias-controlled multiplex PCR, followed by high-throughput sequencing. In the source study's methods: To quantify the absolute abundance of every unique TCRbeta CDR3 region, sequences were collapsed and filtered. T cell fraction was estimated by normalizing TCRbeta template counts to usable DNA, which was measured by amplifying reference genes present in all nucleated cells. Repertoire TCRs were annotated as SARS-CoV-2-specific by exact matching of V gene, CDR3 amino acid sequence and J gene to a known reactive TCR set. The reference SARS-CoV-2 TCR set was derived from MIRA and filtered for enrichment in COVID-19-positive ImmuneCODE repertoires, a step that removed public or cross-reactive TCRs. Based on the MIRA antigens, annotated TCRs were further analysed at the level of specific ORF or position within ORF. Breadth was defined as the number of annotated unique rearrangements divided by the total number of unique productive rearrangements, and depth was defined as the summed frequency of the annotated unique rearrangements. Group comparisons of TCR breadth used two-sided Wilcoxon rank-sum tests. TCRdb holds this immuneACCESS table with in-frame rearrangements only. Some clones are missing; in checked studies, unresolved V genes explain under half, and the rest has no known cause. V and J calls and clone size are as listed in that table; D and trimming were resolved from the DNA. The sample data list a few hundred thousand clones, and about four fifths of these were observed just once. The ten largest account for about 7.1% of the sample.

In the paper's terms, the treatment or condition label means: around 19 received Ad26.COV2.S at low or high dose, single or two shots; a few received placebo; per-sample allocation not given. For vaccine and placebo recipients, repertoires were sequenced using samples collected on day 63 after the first injection. In Cohort 1b, around 23 adults aged 18-55 years were enrolled at a single site in Boston, USA, between 29 July and 7 August 2020. Ad26.COV2.S was a replication-incompetent adenovirus type 26 vector that expressed a prefusion-stabilized SARS-CoV-2 spike protein derived from the original Wuhan strain. Note on this clone: What this receptor recognizes is not known. No base quality values were provided; no much bigger clone lies one nucleotide off.

The receptor was derived from a person between 18 and 65 years old who received the Ad26.COV2.S COVID-19 vaccine or a placebo. The sequences come from peripheral blood, collected in a trial of Ad26.COV2.S vaccine versus placebo. The chain couples TRBV30 to TRBJ1-2; the D segment cannot be called with confidence. In nucleotide form, the sequence is TGTGCCCTTCTAGACCCCCACTATGGCTACACCTTC. Translated, it gives CALLDPHYGYTF.